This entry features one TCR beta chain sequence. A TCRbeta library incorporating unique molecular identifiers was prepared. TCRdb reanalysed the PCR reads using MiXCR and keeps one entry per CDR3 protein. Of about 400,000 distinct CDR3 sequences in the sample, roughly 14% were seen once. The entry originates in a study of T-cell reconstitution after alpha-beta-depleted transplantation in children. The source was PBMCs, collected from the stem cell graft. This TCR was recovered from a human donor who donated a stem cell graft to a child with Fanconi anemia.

This CDR3 is CASSLDGGGGTEAFF. The CDR3 DNA is TGTGCCAGCAGCTTAGATGGGGGCGGAGGTACTGAAGCTTTCTTT. This chain links TRBV7-9 with TRBJ1-1; perhaps TRBD1 as D (6 bases). V was trimmed by 1 base and J by 5 bases, leaving 14 bases between them. The CDR3 has 15 residues. Germline CDR1 SEHNR, CDR2 FQNEAQ (reference sequence). Combining the CDR3 with reference TRBV7-9 and TRBJ1-1 gives the whole variable domain DTGVSQNPRHKITKRGQNVTFRCDPISEHNRLYWYRQTLGQGPEFLTYFQNEAQLEKSRLLSDRFSAERPKGSFSTLEIQRTEQGDSAMYLCASSLDGGGGTEAFFGQGTRLTVV.